This entry concerns a single T cell receptor beta chain. This likely traces to a read error, being one base from a far larger clone. This entry belongs to a study of cytomegalovirus exposure and HLA in healthy donors. This CDR3 contains 13 residues. CDR1 and CDR2 from the germline V gene are SGDLS and YYNGEE. V was cut by 3 bases and J by 3 bases, with 9 bases left in between. PCR primers comprised 60 Vbeta and 13 Jbeta primers. Using immunoSEQ multiplex PCR, the repertoire was profiled, and TCRdb retains in-frame clones only, with some absent. The repertoire has more than 200,000 clones, about three quarters of them found once; the top ten carry around 1.8%.

The chain employs TRBV9 and TRBJ1-2; D is unresolved. The sequenced sample consisted of PBMCs. The sequence derives from a young man in good health and CMV-seronegative. The CDR3 loop reads CASSAHSDYGYTF. DNA for the CDR3: TGTGCCAGCAGCGCCCACAGTGACTATGGCTACACCTTC.